The clone carrying this TCR beta chain was seen ten or more times. What it binds is unknown. The lymph nodes were axillary draining lymph nodes from breast cancer patients. The CDR3 has 13 amino acids. Germline V gene sequence: CDR1 MGHRA, CDR2 YSYEKL. Between the trimmed V and J ends, which lost 4 bases and 8 bases, there was a span of 12 bases. From the multiplex PCR reads, TCRdb called clonotypes with MiXCR, one entry per CDR3 protein. Among more than 85,000 distinct CDR3 sequences listed, 20% to 25% were seen once. This specimen comes from a study of breast tumors, draining lymph nodes, adjacent tissues. Study-level points and caveats: Luminal-like breast cancer showed significantly greater tumor-nontumor repertoire similarity than basal-like breast cancer did.

V is TRBV4-1 and J is TRBJ2-4; D tentatively fits TRBD1 or TRBD2 (5 bases each). The receptor comes from a female donor with breast cancer. Some clones in this sample may be carry-over from other donors' samples. Sequencing input: axillary lymph node tissue. In nucleotides, the CDR3 is TGCGCCAGCAGCCCCTCAGGGAGAGACATTCAGTACTTC. Translated, it gives CASSPSGRDIQYF.